The T cell receptor beta chain under discussion was sequenced for a study of blood T cell repertoires in COVID-19. Study-wide background: The analysed material was cDNA or gDNA that came from T cells, B-cell-depleted T cells, or PBMCs.

Methods used by the authors: From reference gene primer amplification, estimates of nucleated cell counts were derived. Assay used: immunoSEQ multiplex PCR; TCRdb lists only in-frame clones, some missing. The V and J calls and clone size are taken from that table; D and trimming were inferred from the DNA. The table records about 62,000 clones, about nine tenths of them present only once. Germline V CDR1 and CDR2: SGHRS, YFSETQ. This CDR3 is built from 13 residues. V gave up 4 bases and J gave up 8 bases; unmatched junction bases: 4. This chain connects TRBV5-1 to TRBJ1-4, with TRBD1 matching 8 bases. This sequence originates from a woman aged 80 or older with acute or convalescent COVID-19. The material sequenced was peripheral blood. The CDR3 DNA reads as TGCGCCAGCAGCCAGGGGGCCCGGGAAAAACTGTTTTTT. This codes for CASSQGAREKLFF.